The clone carrying this T cell receptor beta chain has just a few counts. No antigen is known for it. The data are from a study of cytomegalovirus exposure and HLA in healthy donors. The donors gave bone marrow, and they were healthy. Primers included in the PCR were 60 Vbeta and 13 Jbeta primers. TCRdb keeps only in-frame clones here, not all; method: immunoSEQ multiplex PCR. Here the sample spans about 140,000 clones, around 80% being singletons. Study-wide results and limits: High specificity and sensitivity for cytomegalovirus status were reported for the classifier. Prior analysis indicated that the majority of TCR beta V segments exhibited productivity approximately 87% or approximately 30% of the time. Later on, analysis showed that most CMV-associated TCR beta chains appeared to be HLA-restricted.

Germline-derived CDR1 and CDR2 are WNHNN and SYGVQD (reference sequence). Germline trimming cut 6 bases from V and 4 bases from J; bases unmatched to any gene: 6. The CDR3 runs to 15 residues. The source of this sequence is a man aged 50-59 years in good health and CMV-seronegative. This chain uses TRBV10-1 with TRBJ2-1; 10 positions agree with TRBD1. Sequencing was performed on PBMCs. The CDR3, as DNA: TGCGCCAGCAGACCGACAGGGGGCCGATACAATGAGCAGTTCTTC. This encodes CASRPTGGRYNEQFF.